This T cell receptor (beta chain) stems from a study of blood T cells in healthy people across ages. Per the germline V gene, CDR1 is MDHEN and CDR2 is SYDVKM. The CDR3 consists of 18 residues. This clonotype was counted only a few times. The use of a sample-barcoded 5' primer and a J-beta primer mix characterized a second PCR of 7 to 11 cycles. A template-switch adaptor with 12 random nucleotides tagged each cDNA molecule. MiXCR was run by TCRdb on the 5' RACE reads, yielding one entry per CDR3 protein. The profile shows some 1,000,000 distinct CDR3 sequences, about 23% of them singletons. The same data also contributed to another study, on T cells of mothers and their children. According to that study: Thymic selection molds TCR recombination products alike in related and unrelated pairs.

The sample was blood. This chain links TRBV28 with TRBJ2-5; TRBD2 matches 11 bases. The better agreement between TRBJ2-1 and the DNA end casts doubt on the J call. The receptor's source is a girl aged 2-10 years in good health. The CDR3 sequence: CASSSPLTSGRPPLEQFF. The CDR3 nucleotides read TGTGCCAGCAGTTCTCCCCTCACTAGCGGGAGACCCCCTTTGGAGCAGTTCTTC.